Detailed here is one T cell receptor (beta chain). Treatment described: randomized to nivolumab then ipilimumab (arm A) or the reverse (arm B). The source of the sample is a study of sequential checkpoint blockade in melanoma. Whole-study context: Maintenance nivolumab came after either treatment sequence.

Repertoires were generated with immunoSEQ multiplex PCR, while TCRdb's copy carries only in-frame clones and drops some. The data contain tens of thousands of clones, 70% to 90% of them singletons. The V end was cut by 1 base, the J end by 6 bases, with 15 bases between. Germline V gene data show CDR1 as SEHNR and CDR2 as FQNEAQ (reference sequence). CDR3 size: 16 residues. The sample in question was CD8+ T cells sorted from blood (inferred from file names), obtained from a patient given nivolumab and ipilimumab in sequence. The chain combines TRBV7-9 with TRBJ1-4; weak D call: TRBD1 (5 bases). This TCR was sampled from a human donor with melanoma. CDR3 nucleotides: TGTGCCAGCAGCTTAGTAGGCGGGGGACTGTATGAAAAACTGTTTTTT. This gives the protein CASSLVGGGLYEKLFF.